This entry concerns a single T cell receptor beta chain. Repertoires were generated with immunoSEQ multiplex PCR, while TCRdb's copy carries only in-frame clones and drops some. The sample has roughly 200,000 clones, approximately 90% seen once; the top ten hold less than 2%. These data are taken from a study of T cell responses to AZD1222 COVID-19 vaccine. CDR1 LNHDA and CDR2 SQIVND come from the germline V gene (reference sequence). The CDR3 totals 16 residues. The V gene end was trimmed by 7 bases and the J gene end by 7 bases; junction bases not matched to a gene: 13. This TCR was recovered from an adult who received the AZD1222 COVID-19 vaccine. Sequenced material: peripheral blood, taken 28 days after the second AZD1222 dose. The chain carries TRBV19 and TRBJ2-5; 12 positions match TRBD1. The CDR3 nucleotides are TGTGCCAGTACCCCCCCTGGGACAGGGGGCCGAGGGACCCAGTACTTC. Protein: CASTPPGTGGRGTQYF.